Below, 8 T cell receptor beta chains from the same sample are listed, as sequenced in a study of cytomegalovirus exposure and HLA in healthy donors (dated by TCRdb to about 2017). The receptor library was made with the immunoSEQ multiplex PCR assay. A mixture of 60 forward primers for TCR Vbeta segments and 13 reverse primers for TCR Jbeta segments was used in the multiplex PCR. As stored in TCRdb, this immuneACCESS dataset retains in-frame rearrangements with V and J assigned. A fraction of the clones does not appear; measured against another copy, unresolved V genes explain less than half of the discrepancy, and the remainder lacks a known reason. The sample table contains 90,000 to 120,000 clones; only one count was recorded for 74% of them. Of the sample, roughly 2.5% is held by the ten largest clones. Sample: PBMCs. The receptors here all came from a man aged 45-60 years in good health and CMV-seropositive.

This clone has just a few counts. The chain combines TRBV5-1 with TRBJ2-7; maybe TRBD2 (6 bases). Trimming pared 2 bases from V and 0 bases from J, leaving 12 bases between. This CDR3 has 15 residues. The germline gives CDR1 SGHRS, CDR2 YFSETQ. The CDR3 protein is CASSLVPGGSYEQYF. DNA for the CDR3: TGCGCCAGCAGCTTAGTCCCCGGGGGCTCCTACGAGCAGTACTTC.

This chain connects TRBV5-1 to TRBJ2-3; a weak D match, TRBD2 (5 bases). Germline-derived CDR1 and CDR2 are SGHRS and YFSETQ. V dropped 4 bases and J dropped 3 bases, with 12 bases sitting between them. The CDR3 has 14 amino acids. The CDR3 region has the DNA TGCGCCAGCAGCGAGGGAGCGAGGACAGATACGCAGTATTTT. This codes for CASSEGARTDTQYF.

This clone was detected only a few times. The chain recombines TRBV4-1 with TRBJ2-3; 8 bases match TRBD1. The trim removed 1 base at V and 6 bases at J, leaving 9 bases unmatched. The CDR3 spans 16 residues. The germline V gene encodes CDR1 MGHRA and CDR2 YSYEKL. CDR3 in amino acids: CASSQVARQGFDTQYF. The CDR3 coding sequence is TGCGCCAGCAGCCAAGTGGCGAGACAGGGGTTTGATACGCAGTATTTT.

The genes are TRBV10-1 and TRBJ1-1; 11 nucleotides line up with TRBD1. The length of the CDR3 is 16 residues. CDR1 WNHNN and CDR2 SYGVQD come from the germline V gene (reference sequence). After removal of 6 bases from V and 6 bases from J, the junction contained 12 bases not matched to a gene. Written as DNA, the CDR3 is TGCGCCAGCAGAGCCGCTGGACAGGGGGCTTTCGCTGAAGCTTTCTTT. It yields the protein CASRAAGQGAFAEAFF.

The V call is TRBV4-1, the J call TRBJ2-1; D possibly corresponds to TRBD1 (5 bases). Germline V CDR1 and CDR2: MGHRA, YSYEKL. The ends were cut back, 4 bases at V and 4 bases at J, with 11 bases in the middle. This CDR3 contains 14 residues. CDR3 nucleotide sequence: TGCGCCAGCAGCCTGTACCAGGGTTACAATGAGCAGTTCTTC. Its translation: CASSLYQGYNEQFF.

This clone has just one count. The chain couples TRBV6-5 to TRBJ1-1; D is possibly TRBD1 (5 bases). This CDR3 has 14 amino acids. The germline CDR1 and CDR2 sequences are MNHEY and SVGAGI. The germline V and J ends were trimmed by 5 bases and 2 bases, with 12 bases remaining between them. CDR3 amino acids: CASSLDGTNTEAFF. CDR3 DNA: TGTGCCAGCAGTCTCGATGGGACTAACACTGAAGCTTTCTTT.

The rearrangement links TRBV27 to TRBJ1-1; unclear D gene. Between the trimmed V and J ends, which lost 7 bases and 2 bases, there was a span of 14 bases. Germline assignment: CDR1 MNHEY and CDR2 SMNVEV (reference sequence). The CDR3 is made up of 14 amino acids. Written as DNA, the CDR3 is TGTGCCAGCAATTCGAGGGCTCCCAACACTGAAGCTTTCTTT. Translation: CASNSRAPNTEAFF.

In this sample, this clone turned up once. An end of the junction does not agree with germline; a read error may underlie this. V gene TRBV6-1 combines with J gene TRBJ2-1, with 8 bases identical to TRBD1. CDR3 length: 14 amino acids. Per the germline V gene, CDR1 is MNHNS and CDR2 is SASEGT. As DNA, the CDR3 is TGTGTCAGCAGTGAAGGAGACAGGGGAAATGAGCAGTTCTTC. This gives the protein CVSSEGDRGNEQFF.